The next 29 T cell receptor beta chains were all read from a single sample in a study of identical twins. TCRdb re-analysed the 5' RACE reads in MiXCR, keeping a single row per CDR3 protein. There are 500,000 to 550,000 distinct CDR3 sequences in the sample; approximately 20% occur only once, and approximately 0.49% lies in the top ten. These data were also filed under a second study, of yellow fever vaccine responses in identical twins.

The sample was CD4+ T cells sorted from blood. The source of these receptors is a woman aged 18-30 years in good health.

The chain employs TRBV28 and TRBJ2-7; 10 bases are a match to TRBD1. From germline, CDR1 is MDHEN and CDR2 SYDVKM. The CDR3 is 15 amino acids. With 3 bases clipped from V and 3 bases from J, the junction kept 5 bases outside the gene matches. CDR3 residues: CASSLYRDRGYEQYF. In nucleotides, the CDR3 is TGTGCCAGCAGTTTGTACCGGGACAGGGGCTACGAGCAGTACTTC.

This clonotype has more than one count but fewer than ten. The gene calls are TRBV20-1 and TRBJ1-2; a possible D gene is TRBD1 (6 bases). Trimming left V 1 base short and J 8 bases short, with 20 bases between. In germline, CDR1 is DFQATT, CDR2 SNEGSKA (reference sequence). The length of the CDR3 is 15 residues. The DNA of the CDR3 is TGCAGTGCTAGAGGGGTTGATAAGAAGGGGGACGGCTACACCTTC. Protein product: CSARGVDKKGDGYTF.

The rearrangement uses TRBV20-1 and TRBJ1-6, with 8 bases fitting TRBD1. The germline V gene has CDR1 DFQATT and CDR2 SNEGSKA (reference sequence). This CDR3 spans 15 amino acids. The trim removed 5 bases at V and 2 bases at J, leaving 5 bases unmatched. CDR3: CSAARGQAYNSPLHF. In DNA, the CDR3 is TGCAGTGCTGCGCGGGGACAGGCCTATAATTCACCCCTCCACTTT.

The V and J genes are TRBV6-5 and TRBJ2-7, with D hard to call. The CDR3 runs 11 residues. The ends were cut back, 1 base at V and 7 bases at J, with 5 bases in the middle. From germline, CDR1 is MNHEY and CDR2 SVGAGI. DNA for the CDR3: TGTGCCAGCAGTTACTTAGGAGAGCAGTACGTC. Residues: CASSYLGEQYV.

V and J are TRBV12-3 or TRBV12-4 and TRBJ2-1, with 8 bases identical to TRBD2. This CDR3 region has 15 residues. The junction had 7 bases not matched to a gene; V was cut back by 4 bases and J by 5 bases. For the CDR3, the DNA is TGTGCCAGCAGTTATACCGGGGGGGGAAACAATGAGCAGTTCTTC. Protein sequence: CASSYTGGGNNEQFF.

This clonotype was seen a handful of times. The V call is TRBV20-1, the J call TRBJ2-1; tentatively, D is TRBD2 (5 bases). Germline CDR1 and CDR2: DFQATT and SNEGSKA (reference sequence). There are 12 residues in the CDR3. The ends were cut back, 0 bases at V and 7 bases at J, with 7 bases in the middle. CDR3 in DNA: TGCAGTGCTAGAGATCCGGGAAATGAGCAGTTCTTC. It is translated as CSARDPGNEQFF.

The chain uses TRBV20-1 and TRBJ2-7; maybe TRBD1 (6 bases). V gave up 1 base and J gave up 6 bases, with 13 bases separating them. CDR1 and CDR2 from the germline V gene are DFQATT and SNEGSKA (reference sequence). CDR3 length: 13 residues. The CDR3, as DNA: TGCAGTGCTAGAGTGGCAGGGGCTAGCGAGCAGTACTTC. Translating it yields CSARVAGASEQYF.

This clonotype was observed a few times. The gene calls are TRBV2 and TRBJ1-2; D not certain. V was pared by 5 bases and J by 0 bases, with 10 bases between. Germline-derived CDR1 and CDR2 are SNHLY and FYNNEI. The CDR3 sequence is 14 residues long. In nucleotides, the CDR3 is TGTGCCAGCAGTCCACAGATCGCTAACTATGGCTACACCTTC. Translating it yields CASSPQIANYGYTF.

The chain employs TRBV7-9 and TRBJ2-7; 9 nucleotides agree with TRBD1. The V gene end was trimmed by 5 bases and the J gene end by 3 bases; junction bases not matched to a gene: 14. The CDR3 is made up of 17 amino acids. Germline V CDR1 and CDR2: SEHNR, FQNEAQ (reference sequence). CDR3 DNA: TGTGCCAGCAGCCGTCCCGGGACAGGGAACTATCTCTACGAGCAGTACTTC. Its translation: CASSRPGTGNYLYEQYF. The variable domain in full, with the rest retrieved from reference TRBV7-9 and TRBJ2-7, is DTGVSQNPRHKITKRGQNVTFRCDPISEHNRLYWYRQTLGQGPEFLTYFQNEAQLEKSRLLSDRFSAERPKGSFSTLEIQRTEQGDSAMYLCASSRPGTGNYLYEQYFGPGTRLTVT.

This clonotype was seen only a few times. The gene calls are TRBV20-1 and TRBJ2-5; TRBD2 is a possible D gene (6 bases). Looked up from germline, CDR1 is DFQATT and CDR2 is SNEGSKA (reference sequence). This CDR3 has 14 residues. V lost 8 bases, J lost 3 bases, and 19 bases lay in between. CDR3: CSPWDLREEETQYF. The DNA of the CDR3 is TGCAGTCCATGGGACCTCAGGGAGGAAGAGACCCAGTACTTC.

This sequence joins TRBV18 and TRBJ2-7, with 8 nucleotides matching TRBD1. CDR1 is KGHSH, CDR2 LQKENI, per germline. V trimming: 4 bases; J trimming: 5 bases; junction bases outside the gene matches: 10. The CDR3 extends over 15 amino acids. CDR3 region: CASSLTRTGFDEQYV. In DNA, the CDR3 is TGTGCCAGCTCACTAACCCGGACAGGGTTTGACGAGCAGTACGTC.

There are a few counts of this clonotype. The CDR3 DNA reads TGTGCCACCTCGAAAACGGGACAAAAACACGCGAACACCGGGGAGCTGTTTTTT. Encoded protein: CATSKTGQKHANTGELFF. V is TRBV15 and J is TRBJ2-2; D is possibly TRBD1 (6 bases). Per germline, CDR1 LNHNV and CDR2 YYDKDF (reference sequence). V gave up 8 bases and J gave up 0 bases, with 22 bases separating them. This CDR3 comprises 18 residues.

In its sample, this clonotype was seen many times. This chain joins TRBV12-3 or TRBV12-4 and TRBJ2-3; D unclear. V lost 5 bases, J lost 6 bases, and 6 bases lay in between. The CDR3 covers 11 residues. Here the CDR3 reads CASSPRDTQYF. Written as DNA, the CDR3 is TGTGCCAGCAGTCCCAGGGATACGCAGTATTTT.

V usage is TRBV7-8 and J usage is TRBJ2-1; 7 bases fit TRBD2. Germline-derived CDR1 and CDR2 are SGHVS and FQNEAQ. The CDR3 consists of 15 residues. The junction had 5 bases not matched to a gene; V was cut back by 6 bases and J by 0 bases. In DNA form, the CDR3 reads TGTGCCAGCAGTTGGAAGCGGGACTCCTACAATGAGCAGTTCTTC. Residues: CASSWKRDSYNEQFF.

This chain joins TRBV6-1 and TRBJ2-7; 9 bases are shared with TRBD2. Losses at the gene ends were 9 bases for V and 2 bases for J; bases not matched to a gene: 8. Germline values: CDR1 MNHNS, CDR2 SASEGT. CDR3 length equals 14 residues. CDR3 sequence (DNA): TGTGCCAGTACCGCGGGGGGGAAAACCTACGAGCAGTACGTC. Translated, it gives CASTAGGKTYEQYV.

The chain carries TRBV20-1 and TRBJ2-1, with a weak D call TRBD2 (5 bases). The CDR3 extends over 13 amino acids. CDR1 and CDR2 from the germline V gene are DFQATT and SNEGSKA (reference sequence). The V gene lost 6 bases and the J gene lost 4 bases, with 13 bases spanning the gap. The CDR3 nucleotides are TGCAGTGCCCCGACGGGGAGATACAATGAGCAGTTCTTC. As protein: CSAPTGRYNEQFF.

V is TRBV5-1 and J is TRBJ2-3, with a tentative D call TRBD1 (6 bases). Looked up from germline, CDR1 is SGHRS and CDR2 is YFSETQ. This CDR3 has 15 amino acids. V lost 4 bases and J lost 1, with 13 bases in between. CDR3 sequence (DNA): TGCGCCAGCAGCACCCTACAGGGACGCACAGATACGCAGTATTTT. Its translation is CASSTLQGRTDTQYF.

Here the CDR3 DNA reads TGCGCCAGCAGCTTTAATCAAGCCTTCTCCTACAATGAGCAGTTCTTC. Amino acid sequence: CASSFNQAFSYNEQFF. This chain uses TRBV5-1 with TRBJ2-1, with no clear D. CDR1 and CDR2 from the germline V gene are SGHRS and YFSETQ. Between the trimmed V and J ends, which lost 2 bases and 0 bases, there was a span of 12 bases. The CDR3 consists of 16 residues.

The genes are TRBV11-2 and TRBJ2-3; TRBD2 agrees at 15 bases. This CDR3 is built from 17 residues. Germline values: CDR1 SGHAT, CDR2 FQNNGV. V was clipped by 5 bases and J by 3 bases; unmatched bases: 6. The CDR3 reads CASSPGLAGGITDTQYF. CDR3 nucleotide sequence: TGTGCCAGCAGCCCCGGACTAGCGGGAGGGATAACAGATACGCAGTATTTT.

The sample holds a few counts of this clonotype. This chain links TRBV2 with TRBJ2-7; 7 bases agree with TRBD1. Germline loops: CDR1 SNHLY, CDR2 FYNNEI. Trimming at V came to 5 bases and at J to 4 bases, leaving 8 bases not matched to a gene. There are 14 residues in the CDR3. The CDR3 DNA sequence: TGTGCCAGCAGTTTACTGACAGGGTCGTACGAGCAGTACGTC. Its translation is CASSLLTGSYEQYV.

The CDR3 protein is CASTLRGGDNEQFF. The CDR3 bases are TGTGCCAGCACCCTACGGGGGGGAGACAATGAGCAGTTCTTC. The gene calls are TRBV7-6 and TRBJ2-1; 8 bases are shared with TRBD2. The CDR3 is 14 residues long. Germline lookup yields CDR1 SGHVS and CDR2 FNYEAQ. The V segment lost 7 bases and the J segment 5 bases; nucleotides outside the gene matches: 7.

The chain links TRBV11-1 to TRBJ2-5; D perhaps matches TRBD2 (6 bases). Trimming left V 2 bases short and J 5 bases short, with 12 bases between. CDR3 length: 14 amino acids. Germline V lookup: CDR1 SGHAT, CDR2 FQDESV (reference sequence). The CDR3 DNA sequence: TGTGCCAGCAGCTTAATTCAGAGCGGGGAGACCCAGTACTTC. Its translation is CASSLIQSGETQYF.

In its sample, this clonotype was seen once. The chain combines TRBV3-1 with TRBJ2-4; D gene unclear. The V and J ends lost 0 bases and 6 bases respectively, with 9 bases between them. CDR1 and CDR2 (germline): LGHDT, YNNKEL (reference sequence). The CDR3 is 14 residues long. DNA of the CDR3: TGTGCCAGCAGCCAAGATGTTAGCAGAAACATTCAGTACTTC. It specifies CASSQDVSRNIQYF.

This chain links TRBV2 with TRBJ2-5; 8 bases align to TRBD2. The junction had 9 bases not matched to a gene; V was cut back by 6 bases and J by 3 bases. CDR3 size: 15 residues. Germline CDR1 is SNHLY and CDR2 is FYNNEI. The CDR3, as DNA: TGTGCCAGCAGGTCTAGCGGGCGAAAAAAAGAGACCCAGTACTTC. Its translation is CASRSSGRKKETQYF.

The CDR3 protein is CASSYSRGPSYEQYF. In DNA, the CDR3 is TGTGCCAGCAGTTACTCTCGAGGCCCGTCCTACGAGCAGTACTTC. The genes are TRBV6-5 and TRBJ2-7; D gene uncertain. Germline CDR1 and CDR2: MNHEY and SVGAGI. V was shortened by 0 bases and J by 1 base, with 10 bases between the two germline ends. The CDR3 consists of 15 residues.

This clonotype was observed a handful of times. V and J are TRBV20-1 and TRBJ1-6; TRBD1 matches 9 bases. V lost 6 bases to trimming and J lost 8 bases; unmatched junction nucleotides: 11. Germline-derived CDR1 and CDR2 are DFQATT and SNEGSKA (reference sequence). The CDR3 is made up of 15 amino acids. The CDR3 region is CSAQRWTGVDSPLHF. As DNA, the CDR3 is TGCAGTGCCCAAAGATGGACAGGGGTGGATTCACCCCTCCACTTT.

This clonotype appeared a few times. The CDR3 coding sequence is TGTGCCAGCAGCTTCGTTTCGATTGTGGAGGGCTATGCTGGAAACACCATATATTTT. Protein sequence: CASSFVSIVEGYAGNTIYF. The chain is built from TRBV11-2 and TRBJ1-3; no reliable D call. The CDR3 is 19 amino acids. Per the germline V gene, CDR1 is SGHAT and CDR2 is FQNNGV. Trimming cost V 3 bases and J 2 bases, with 23 bases left between them.

In its sample, this clonotype was seen a few times. The chain joins TRBV14 to TRBJ1-2, with 8 bases that match TRBD1. From germline, CDR1 is SGHDN and CDR2 FVKESK. With 0 bases clipped from V and 1 base from J, the junction kept 13 bases outside the gene matches. There are 19 residues in the CDR3. The CDR3 loop reads CASSQERGDRTTINYGYTF. CDR3 bases: TGTGCCAGCAGCCAAGAGAGGGGGGACAGGACGACTATTAACTATGGCTACACCTTC.

This clonotype was counted only a few times. The V gene is TRBV5-1, the J gene TRBJ2-5, with D tentatively TRBD1 (5 bases). This CDR3 region has 15 residues. CDR1 is SGHRS and CDR2 is YFSETQ in the germline V gene. Trimming took 4 bases from V and 2 from J, leaving 15 bases between them. In DNA form, the CDR3 reads TGCGCCAGCAGCCGAACAACCAGGGAACAAGAGACCCAGTACTTC. Amino acids: CASSRTTREQETQYF.